The 9 T cell receptor beta chains below were found in one sample sequenced in a study of cytomegalovirus exposure and HLA in healthy donors. PCR was performed using 60 Vbeta and 13 Jbeta primers. Data came from immunoSEQ multiplex PCR; TCRdb stores just in-frame clones and leaves some out. The data contain 100,000 to 120,000 clones, 65% to 80% of them seen just once; the ten biggest clones take up 2.5% to 3%. The source material was PBMCs. These receptors came from a woman in her fifties or sixties in good health and CMV-seropositive.

V and J are TRBV7-6 and TRBJ1-2; D gene ambiguous. The CDR3 is 15 amino acids. The ends were cut back, 1 base at V and 4 bases at J, with 13 bases in the middle. From germline, CDR1 is SGHVS and CDR2 FNYEAQ. In nucleotides, the CDR3 is TGTGCCAGCAGCTTAGGGGGAGGAAACTCCTATGGCTACACCTTC. Translation: CASSLGGGNSYGYTF. Full variable domain (outside the CDR3, taken from reference TRBV7-6 and TRBJ1-2): GAGVSQSPRYKVTKRGQDVALRCDPISGHVSLYWYRQALGQGPEFLTYFNYEAQQDKSGLPNDRFSAERPEGSISTLTIQRTEQRDSAMYRCASSLGGGNSYGYTFGSGTRLTVV.

For the CDR3, the DNA is TGTGCCAGCAAGTTGGCAGGATTGAACACTGAAGCTTTCTTT. It encodes CASKLAGLNTEAFF. The V call is TRBV6-5, the J call TRBJ1-1; the D is unclear. CDR1 is MNHEY and CDR2 is SVGAGI in the germline V gene. Trimming removed 7 bases from V and 0 bases from J, with 12 bases in between. The CDR3 loop spans 14 amino acids.

The chain carries TRBV7-8 and TRBJ2-1, with 11 bases that match TRBD2. Germline values: CDR1 SGHVS, CDR2 FQNEAQ. The CDR3 spans 15 residues. The V and J ends lost 8 bases and 2 bases, in that order; junction bases with no gene match: 5. CDR3 nucleotides: TGTGCCAGCCTAGGACTAGCGGGTGCCTACAATGAGCAGTTCTTC. Amino acids: CASLGLAGAYNEQFF.

V is TRBV5-1 and J is TRBJ2-3; 8 bases agree with TRBD2. Germline V lookup: CDR1 SGHRS, CDR2 YFSETQ. V gave up 1 base and J gave up 0 bases; unmatched junction bases: 4. The length of the CDR3 is 16 residues. CDR3 in amino acids: CASSLFPSGSTDTQYF. The DNA of the CDR3 is TGCGCCAGCAGCTTGTTTCCTAGCGGGAGCACAGATACGCAGTATTTT.

This clone came up once. The gene calls are TRBV7-9 and TRBJ2-1; TRBD2 agrees at 11 bases. J was trimmed by 8 bases and V by 4 bases; bases with no gene match: 10. The CDR3 consists of 16 residues. The germline V gene encodes CDR1 SEHNR and CDR2 FQNEAQ (reference sequence). CDR3 nucleotides: TGTGCCAGCAGCTCATTTAGCGGGAGGGCCCTCGATGAGCAGTTCTTC. Amino acids: CASSSFSGRALDEQFF.

This chain joins TRBV6-5 and TRBJ2-5; unclear D gene. V lost 4 bases to trimming and J lost 4 bases, with 16 bases between them. CDR3 size: 15 residues. CDR1 is MNHEY, CDR2 SVGAGI, per germline. The CDR3 reads CASSSPVSSGETQYF. The CDR3 DNA sequence: TGTGCCAGCAGTTCCCCGGTGTCGTCCGGAGAGACCCAGTACTTC.

The CDR3 nucleotides read TGCAGCGTTGGGACAGGGGGCGGCGAGCAGTACTTC. It translates to CSVGTGGGEQYF. The rearrangement uses TRBV29-1 and TRBJ2-7; 11 nucleotides align to TRBD1. The CDR3 totals 12 residues. CDR1 and CDR2 from the germline V gene are SQVTM and ANQGSEA. With V trimmed by 4 bases and J by 6 bases, 2 bases remained unmatched.

The rearrangement joins TRBV6-5 to TRBJ1-2; 8 nucleotides align to TRBD1. CDR3 length equals 12 residues. The ends lost 2 bases at V and 8 bases at J; junction bases unmatched: 1. Looked up from germline, CDR1 is MNHEY and CDR2 is SVGAGI. The CDR3 here is CASSYRDRGYTF. CDR3 bases: TGTGCCAGCAGTTACCGGGACAGGGGCTACACCTTC.

This chain uses TRBV6-1 with TRBJ2-7, with a tentative D call TRBD2 (5 bases). CDR1 is MNHNS, CDR2 SASEGT, per germline. The CDR3 sequence is 14 residues long. Trimming stripped 4 bases from V and 5 bases from J, with 15 bases between. The CDR3 reads CASSVEGRGDEQYF. The CDR3 DNA is TGTGCCAGCAGTGTAGAGGGCCGGGGAGACGAGCAGTACTTC.